This TCR beta chain was recorded in a study of cytomegalovirus exposure and HLA in healthy donors. The CDR3 sequence is 16 residues long. V lost 2 bases and J lost 6, with 21 bases in between. Looked up from germline, CDR1 is SGDLS and CDR2 is YYNGEE. The study ran its PCR with 60 Vbeta and 13 Jbeta primers. The protocol was immunoSEQ multiplex PCR, while the TCRdb copy is restricted to in-frame clones and leaves out a portion. Of some 98,000 clones detected, roughly 79% appear once; the ten largest clones hold more than 1.5%. Sequenced material: PBMCs. The origin of this receptor is a man aged 35 to 55 in good health and CMV-seronegative. The rearrangement uses TRBV9 and TRBJ2-7; TRBD2 is a possible D gene (6 bases). The CDR3 nucleotides are TGTGCCAGCAGCGTCTCTTTGGGGGACTTAGGGTTCGAGCAGTACTTC. Translation: CASSVSLGDLGFEQYF.